There are many counts of the clone carrying this T cell receptor beta chain. No antigen is known for it. Quantitative barcoded 5'-RACE was used to prepare TCR beta libraries. A single record per CDR3 protein comes from TCRdb applying MiXCR to the 5' RACE reads. The repertoire holds 200,000 to 250,000 distinct CDR3 sequences, with 15% to 20% as singletons. These data originate in a study of CD8 T cells in ankylosing spondylitis. Germline lookup yields CDR1 SGHRS and CDR2 YFSETQ. The CDR3 is made up of 11 amino acids. Trimming took 4 bases from V and 5 from J, leaving 6 bases between them. Overall study findings and caveats: Earlier literature documents some of the motif variants in reactive arthritis synovial fluid and blood. Reportedly, disease-linked clones are significantly enriched in ankylosing spondylitis patients' matched synovial fluid. Apparently characteristic of ankylosing spondylitis blood was a TCR beta motif (roughly eight highly homologous variants).

Material: blood, either unsorted or a sorted T cell fraction (not recorded which). The origin of this receptor is a male donor with ankylosing spondylitis. The rearrangement links TRBV5-1 to TRBJ1-1, with unresolved D. The CDR3 region has the DNA TGCGCCAGCAGCACCCCTACTGAAGCTTTCTTT. Translating it yields CASSTPTEAFF.